This T cell receptor (beta chain) was documented in a study of blood T cell repertoires in COVID-19. Study information: The analysed material was cDNA or gDNA that came from T cells, B-cell-depleted T cells, or PBMCs.

The CDR3 has 15 residues. Trimming cost V 10 bases and J 5 bases; bases outside gene matches: 15. CDR1 and CDR2 from the germline V gene are MNHNS and SASEGT. Those who participated ranged in age from about 18 to 95 years and resided in roughly 26 US areas. As handled by the study authors: Quantification of nucleated cells was approximated via reference gene primer amplification. The protocol was immunoSEQ multiplex PCR, while the TCRdb copy is restricted to in-frame clones and leaves out a portion. The DNA gave D and trimming, while V, J and clone size come from that table. The sample contains about 220,000 clones, about nine tenths of which appear only once.

Sequencing was done on a sample of PBMCs or T cells enriched from blood (not recorded which). The rearrangement joins TRBV6-1 to TRBJ2-7, with 9 bases lining up with TRBD1. The source of this sequence is a woman in her forties with acute COVID-19. Written as DNA, the CDR3 is TGTGCCACCAAACCCCCGGGACAGGGTGGCCACGAGCAGTACTTC. Protein product: CATKPPGQGGHEQYF.